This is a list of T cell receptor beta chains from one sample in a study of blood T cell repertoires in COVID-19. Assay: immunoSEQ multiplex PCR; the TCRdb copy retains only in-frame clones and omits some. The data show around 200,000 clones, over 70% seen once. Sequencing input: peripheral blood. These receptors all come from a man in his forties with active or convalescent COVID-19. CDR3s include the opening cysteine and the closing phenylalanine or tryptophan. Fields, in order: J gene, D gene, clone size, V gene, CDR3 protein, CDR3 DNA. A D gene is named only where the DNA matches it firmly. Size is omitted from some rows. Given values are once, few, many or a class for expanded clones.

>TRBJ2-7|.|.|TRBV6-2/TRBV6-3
CASSLTGLSYEQYF
TGTGCCAGCAGTTTGACAGGCCTCTCCTACGAGCAGTACTTC
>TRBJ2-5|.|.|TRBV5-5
CASSTGSEETQYF
TGTGCCAGCAGCACCGGGTCGGAGGAGACCCAGTACTTC
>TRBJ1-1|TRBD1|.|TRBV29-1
CSVTGGLNTEAFF
TGCAGCGTGACAGGGGGGTTGAACACTGAAGCTTTCTTT
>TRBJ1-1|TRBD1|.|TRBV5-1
CASSFGTGGAEAFF
TGCGCCAGCAGCTTCGGGACAGGTGGAGCTGAAGCTTTCTTT
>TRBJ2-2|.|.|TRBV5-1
CASSQETGYTGELFF
TGCGCCAGCAGCCAAGAAACAGGTTACACCGGGGAGCTGTTTTTT
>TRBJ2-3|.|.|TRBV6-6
CASSYQQIRDTQYF
TGTGCCAGCAGTTACCAACAGATACGAGATACGCAGTATTTT
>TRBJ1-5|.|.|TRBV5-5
CASSLGFRGDQPQHF
TGTGCCAGCAGCTTGGGGTTTCGGGGGGATCAGCCCCAGCATTTT
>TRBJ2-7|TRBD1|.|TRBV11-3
CASTGTGPYEQYF
TGTGCCAGCACCGGGACAGGGCCCTACGAGCAGTACTTC
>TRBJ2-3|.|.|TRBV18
CASSPGGAADTQYF
TGTGCCAGCTCACCAGGGGGGGCCGCAGATACGCAGTATTTT
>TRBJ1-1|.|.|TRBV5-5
CASSLESNTEAFF
TGTGCCAGCAGCTTGGAGAGTAACACTGAAGCTTTCTTT
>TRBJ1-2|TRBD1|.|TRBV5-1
CASSQGQGGYGYTF
TGCGCCAGCAGCCAAGGACAGGGTGGGTACGGCTACACCTTC
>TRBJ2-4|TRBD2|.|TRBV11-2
CASSWGGGPTIQYF
TGTGCCAGCAGCTGGGGCGGGGGGCCGACCATTCAGTACTTC
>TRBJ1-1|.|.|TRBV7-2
CASSFRYNTEAFF
TGTGCCAGCAGCTTCAGATACAACACTGAAGCTTTCTTT
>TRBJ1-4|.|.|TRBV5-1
CASSLDRANEKLFF
TGCGCCAGCAGCTTGGACAGGGCGAATGAAAAACTGTTTTTT
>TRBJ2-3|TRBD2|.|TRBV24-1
CATSDLGTSGGRDTQYF
TGTGCCACCAGTGACTTAGGGACTAGCGGGGGCCGGGATACGCAGTATTTT
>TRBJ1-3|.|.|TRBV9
CASSVGYGGNTIYF
TGTGCCAGCAGCGTAGGTTACGGTGGAAACACCATATATTTT
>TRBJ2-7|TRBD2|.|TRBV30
CAWSPLAGVSYEQYF
TGTGCCTGGAGCCCACTAGCGGGGGTCTCCTACGAGCAGTACTTC
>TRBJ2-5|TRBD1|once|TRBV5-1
CASSPSYRGETQYF
TGCGCCAGCAGCCCCTCCTACAGGGGAGAGACCCAGTACTTC
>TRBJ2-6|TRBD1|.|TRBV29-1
CSVEEWDRQRGATGANVLTF
TGCAGCGTTGAAGAATGGGACAGGCAACGCGGGGCCACTGGGGCCAACGTCCTGACTTTC
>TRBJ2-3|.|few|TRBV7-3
CASSLSGGAPTDTQYF
TGTGCCAGCAGCTTATCTGGAGGGGCCCCCACAGATACGCAGTATTTT
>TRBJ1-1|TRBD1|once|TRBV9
CASSVAQGAPTEAFF
TGTGCCAGCAGCGTGGCCCAGGGGGCGCCCACTGAAGCTTTCTTT
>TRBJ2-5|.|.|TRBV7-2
CASSPRGASGETQYF
TGTGCCAGCAGCCCTAGGGGGGCTAGCGGAGAGACCCAGTACTTC
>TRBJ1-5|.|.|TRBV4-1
CASSQERGSNQPQHF
TGCGCCAGCAGCCAAGAACGGGGTTCCAATCAGCCCCAGCATTTT
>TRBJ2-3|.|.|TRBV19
CASSIGQYSKTDTQYF
TGTGCCAGTAGTATAGGCCAATACTCTAAAACAGATACGCAGTATTTT
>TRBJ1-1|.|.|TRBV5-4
CASSFPGQMNTEAFF
TGTGCCAGCAGCTTCCCGGGACAAATGAACACTGAAGCTTTCTTT
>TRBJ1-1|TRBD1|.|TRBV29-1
CSVDLTGLATTEAFF
TGCAGCGTTGACCTGACAGGGCTTGCCACCACTGAAGCTTTCTTT
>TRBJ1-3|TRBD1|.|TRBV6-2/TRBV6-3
CASSPGTAGNTIYF
TGTGCCAGCAGCCCGGGGACAGCAGGAAACACCATATATTTT
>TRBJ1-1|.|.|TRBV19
CASSIVRERTEAFF
TGTGCCAGTAGTATAGTAAGGGAGAGGACTGAAGCTTTCTTT
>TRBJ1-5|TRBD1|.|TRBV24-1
CATSESDRGFNQPQHF
TGTGCCACCAGTGAGTCGGACAGGGGGTTCAATCAGCCCCAGCATTTT
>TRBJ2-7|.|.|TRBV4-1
CASSQAQGSYEQYF
TGCGCCAGCAGCCAAGCACAGGGCTCCTACGAGCAGTACTTC
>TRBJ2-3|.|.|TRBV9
CASSVRTATDTQYF
TGTGCCAGCAGCGTGAGGACAGCCACAGATACGCAGTATTTT
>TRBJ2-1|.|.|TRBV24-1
CATSDLQWGGTFF
TGTGCCACCAGTGATTTGCAGTGGGGGGGCACGTTCTTC
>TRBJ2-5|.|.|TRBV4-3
CASSPMTSMETQYF
TGCGCCAGCAGCCCAATGACTAGTATGGAGACCCAGTACTTC
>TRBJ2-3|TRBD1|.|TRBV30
CAWSEGQVTDTQYF
TGTGCCTGGAGTGAGGGACAGGTCACAGATACGCAGTATTTT
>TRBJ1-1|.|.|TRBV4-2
CASSQDGQLNTEAFF
TGTGCCAGCAGCCAAGATGGACAGCTGAACACTGAAGCTTTCTTT